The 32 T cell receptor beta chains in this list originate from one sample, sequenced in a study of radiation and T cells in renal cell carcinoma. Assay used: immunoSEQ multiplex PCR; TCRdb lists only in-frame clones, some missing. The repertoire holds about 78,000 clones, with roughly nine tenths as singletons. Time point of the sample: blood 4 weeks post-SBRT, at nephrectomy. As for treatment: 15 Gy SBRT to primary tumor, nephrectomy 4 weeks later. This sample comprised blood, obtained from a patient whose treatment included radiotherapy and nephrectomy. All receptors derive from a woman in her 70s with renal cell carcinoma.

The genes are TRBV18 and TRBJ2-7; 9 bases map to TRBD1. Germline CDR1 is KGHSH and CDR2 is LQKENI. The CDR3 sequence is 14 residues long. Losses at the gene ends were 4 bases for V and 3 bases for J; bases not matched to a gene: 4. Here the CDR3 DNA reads TGTGCCAGCTCACTCCGGACAGGGGACTACGAGCAGTACTTC. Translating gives CASSLRTGDYEQYF.

CDR3 in DNA: TGTGCCAGCAGTTACTCACAAGGCTACACCTTC. Encoded protein: CASSYSQGYTF. This chain links TRBV6-6 with TRBJ1-2; D gene unclear. Germline loops: CDR1 MNHNY, CDR2 SVGAGI (reference sequence). V lost 0 bases, J lost 8 bases, and 4 bases lay in between. This CDR3 comprises 11 residues.

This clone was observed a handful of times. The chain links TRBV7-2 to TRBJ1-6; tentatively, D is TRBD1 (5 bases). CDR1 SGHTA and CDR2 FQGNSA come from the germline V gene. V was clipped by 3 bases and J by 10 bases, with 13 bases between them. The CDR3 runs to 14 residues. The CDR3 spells CASSLTARRSPLHF. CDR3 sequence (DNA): TGTGCCAGCAGCTTGACAGCCCGGAGATCACCCCTCCACTTT.

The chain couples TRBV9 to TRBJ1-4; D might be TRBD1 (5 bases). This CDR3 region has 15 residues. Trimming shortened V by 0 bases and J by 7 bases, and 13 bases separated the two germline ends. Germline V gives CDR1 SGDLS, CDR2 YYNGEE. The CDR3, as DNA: TGTGCCAGCAGCGTAGACGGGCGACAGCCTGAAAAACTGTTTTTT. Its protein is CASSVDGRQPEKLFF.

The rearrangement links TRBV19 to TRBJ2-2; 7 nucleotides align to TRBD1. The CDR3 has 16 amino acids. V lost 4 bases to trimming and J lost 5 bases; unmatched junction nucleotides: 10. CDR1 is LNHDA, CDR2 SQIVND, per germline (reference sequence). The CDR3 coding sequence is TGTGCCAGTAGTACCCCGACAGGGCGGGCGACCGGGGAGCTGTTTTTT. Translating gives CASSTPTGRATGELFF.

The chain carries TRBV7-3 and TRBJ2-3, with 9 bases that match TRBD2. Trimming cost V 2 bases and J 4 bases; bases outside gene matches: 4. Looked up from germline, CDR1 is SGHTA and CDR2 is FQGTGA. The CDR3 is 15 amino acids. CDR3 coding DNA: TGTGCCAGCAGCTTACTGCGGGGGGGCGCAGATACGCAGTATTTT. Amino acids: CASSLLRGGADTQYF.

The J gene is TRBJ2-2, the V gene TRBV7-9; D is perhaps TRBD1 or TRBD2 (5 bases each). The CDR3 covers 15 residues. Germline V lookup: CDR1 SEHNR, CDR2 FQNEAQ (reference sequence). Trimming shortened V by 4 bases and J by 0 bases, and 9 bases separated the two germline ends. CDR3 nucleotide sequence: TGTGCCAGCAGCTCCGGGGCCGCGAACACCGGGGAGCTGTTTTTT. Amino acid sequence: CASSSGAANTGELFF.

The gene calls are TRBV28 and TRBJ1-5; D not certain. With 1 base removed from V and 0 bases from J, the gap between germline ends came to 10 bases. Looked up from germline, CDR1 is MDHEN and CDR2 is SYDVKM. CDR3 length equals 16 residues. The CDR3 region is CASSLFRSGSNQPQHF. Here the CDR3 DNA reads TGTGCCAGCAGTTTATTTAGATCCGGTAGCAATCAGCCCCAGCATTTT.

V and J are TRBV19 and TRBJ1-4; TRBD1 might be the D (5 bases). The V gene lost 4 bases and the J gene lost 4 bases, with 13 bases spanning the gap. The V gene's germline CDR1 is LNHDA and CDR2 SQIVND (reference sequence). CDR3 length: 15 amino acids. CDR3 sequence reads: CASSSLRDLNEKLFF. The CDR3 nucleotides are TGTGCCAGTAGTAGCCTCAGGGACCTTAATGAAAAACTGTTTTTT.

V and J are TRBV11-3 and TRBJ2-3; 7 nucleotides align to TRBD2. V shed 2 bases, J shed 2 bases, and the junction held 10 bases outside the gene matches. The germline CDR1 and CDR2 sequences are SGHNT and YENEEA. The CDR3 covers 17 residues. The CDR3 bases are TGTGCCAGCAGCTTAAGGCGCGGGCGGGGGTTCACAGATACGCAGTATTTT. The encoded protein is CASSLRRGRGFTDTQYF.

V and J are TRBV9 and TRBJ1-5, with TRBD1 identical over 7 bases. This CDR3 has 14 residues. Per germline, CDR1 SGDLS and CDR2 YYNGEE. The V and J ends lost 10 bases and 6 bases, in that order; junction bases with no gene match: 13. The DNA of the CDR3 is TGTGCCTCAGCAGCAGGGGGTAGCTTTCAGCCCCAGCATTTT. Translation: CASAAGGSFQPQHF.

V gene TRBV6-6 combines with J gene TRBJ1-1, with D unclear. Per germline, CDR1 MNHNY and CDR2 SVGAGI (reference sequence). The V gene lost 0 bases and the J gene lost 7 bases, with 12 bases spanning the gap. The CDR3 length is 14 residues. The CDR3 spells CASSYSKPGGEAFF. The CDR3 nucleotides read TGTGCCAGCAGTTACTCGAAGCCAGGCGGTGAAGCTTTCTTT.

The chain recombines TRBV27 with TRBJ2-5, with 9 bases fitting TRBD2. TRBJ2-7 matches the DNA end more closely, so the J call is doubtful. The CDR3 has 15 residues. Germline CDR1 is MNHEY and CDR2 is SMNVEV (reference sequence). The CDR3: CATSRIAGAAYEQYF. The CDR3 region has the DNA TGTGCCACCTCGAGAATAGCGGGGGCCGCCTACGAGCAGTACTTC.

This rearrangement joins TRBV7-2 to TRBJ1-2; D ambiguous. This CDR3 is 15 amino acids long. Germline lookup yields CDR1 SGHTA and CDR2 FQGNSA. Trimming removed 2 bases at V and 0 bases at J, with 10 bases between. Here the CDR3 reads CASSLQSGSNYGYTF. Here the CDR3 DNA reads TGTGCCAGCAGCTTACAGAGCGGATCTAACTATGGCTACACCTTC.

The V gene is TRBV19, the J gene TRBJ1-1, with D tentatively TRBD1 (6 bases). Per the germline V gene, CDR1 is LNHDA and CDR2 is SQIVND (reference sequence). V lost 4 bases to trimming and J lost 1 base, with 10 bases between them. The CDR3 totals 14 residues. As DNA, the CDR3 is TGTGCCAGTAGTAACAGGGAAAGGAACACTGAAGCTTTCTTT. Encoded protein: CASSNRERNTEAFF.

The CDR3 region has the DNA TGTGCCAGCACCCCGGGACAGGGGGCGGAGACCCAGTACTTC. It is translated as CASTPGQGAETQYF. The V and J genes are TRBV7-6 and TRBJ2-5; 12 bases align to TRBD1. In germline, CDR1 is SGHVS, CDR2 FNYEAQ. The CDR3 is 14 amino acids. Unmatched junction bases numbered 5, after V lost 7 bases and J lost 5 bases.

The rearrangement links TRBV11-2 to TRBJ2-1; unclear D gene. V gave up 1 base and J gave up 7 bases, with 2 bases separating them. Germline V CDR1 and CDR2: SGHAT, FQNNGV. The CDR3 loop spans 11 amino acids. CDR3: CASSLANEQFF. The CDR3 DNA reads TGTGCCAGCAGCTTAGCAAATGAGCAGTTCTTC.

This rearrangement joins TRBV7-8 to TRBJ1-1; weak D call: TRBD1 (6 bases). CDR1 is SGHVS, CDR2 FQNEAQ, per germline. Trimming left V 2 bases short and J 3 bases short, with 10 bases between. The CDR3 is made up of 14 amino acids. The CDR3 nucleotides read TGTGCCAGCAGCTTAACAGGGAAGGACACTGAAGCTTTCTTT. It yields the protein CASSLTGKDTEAFF.

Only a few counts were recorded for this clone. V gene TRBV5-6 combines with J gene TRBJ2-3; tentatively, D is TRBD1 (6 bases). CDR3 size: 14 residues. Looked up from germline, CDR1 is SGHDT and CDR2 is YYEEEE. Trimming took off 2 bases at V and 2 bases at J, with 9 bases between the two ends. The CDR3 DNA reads TGTGCCAGCAGCTTAGGGGGTGCCACAGATACGCAGTATTTT. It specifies CASSLGGATDTQYF.

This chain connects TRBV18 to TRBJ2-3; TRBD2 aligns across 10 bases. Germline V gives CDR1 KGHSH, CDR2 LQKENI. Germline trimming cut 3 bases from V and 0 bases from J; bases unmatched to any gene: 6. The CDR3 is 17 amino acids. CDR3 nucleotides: TGTGCCAGCTCACCCTATAGCGGGGGGCCTAGCACAGATACGCAGTATTTT. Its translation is CASSPYSGGPSTDTQYF.

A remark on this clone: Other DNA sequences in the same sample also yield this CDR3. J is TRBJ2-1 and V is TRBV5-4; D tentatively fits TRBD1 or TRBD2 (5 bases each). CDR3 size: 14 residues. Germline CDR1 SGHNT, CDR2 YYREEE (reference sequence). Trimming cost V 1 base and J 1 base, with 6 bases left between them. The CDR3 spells CASSLWGSYNEQFF. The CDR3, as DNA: TGTGCCAGCAGCTTGTGGGGGTCCTACAATGAGCAGTTCTTC.

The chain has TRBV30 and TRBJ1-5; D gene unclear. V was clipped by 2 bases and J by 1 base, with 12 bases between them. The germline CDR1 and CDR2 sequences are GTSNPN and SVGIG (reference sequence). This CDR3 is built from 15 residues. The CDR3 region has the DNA TGTGCCTGGAGTCCTGCCCGTAGGAGCAATCAGCCCCAGCATTTT. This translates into CAWSPARRSNQPQHF.

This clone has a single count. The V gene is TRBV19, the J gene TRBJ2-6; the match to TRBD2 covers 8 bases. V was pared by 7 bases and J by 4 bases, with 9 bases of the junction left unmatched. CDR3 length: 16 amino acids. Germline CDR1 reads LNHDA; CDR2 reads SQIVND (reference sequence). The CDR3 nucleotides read TGTGCCAGTACCCCATCGGGGGGGCACGGGGCCAACGTCCTGACTTTC. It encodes CASTPSGGHGANVLTF.

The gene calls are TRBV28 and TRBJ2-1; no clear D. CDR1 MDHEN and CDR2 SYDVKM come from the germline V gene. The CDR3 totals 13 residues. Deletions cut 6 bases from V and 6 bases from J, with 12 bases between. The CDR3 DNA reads TGTGCCAGCAGAACCCCTGCGATCAATGAGCAGTTCTTC. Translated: CASRTPAINEQFF.

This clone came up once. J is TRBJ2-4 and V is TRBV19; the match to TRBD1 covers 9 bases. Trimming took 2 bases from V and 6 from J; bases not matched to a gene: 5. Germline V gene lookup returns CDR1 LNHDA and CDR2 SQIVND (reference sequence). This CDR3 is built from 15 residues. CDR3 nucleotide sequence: TGTGCCAGTAGTATATTGGGGACAGGGTCAAACATTCAGTACTTC. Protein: CASSILGTGSNIQYF.

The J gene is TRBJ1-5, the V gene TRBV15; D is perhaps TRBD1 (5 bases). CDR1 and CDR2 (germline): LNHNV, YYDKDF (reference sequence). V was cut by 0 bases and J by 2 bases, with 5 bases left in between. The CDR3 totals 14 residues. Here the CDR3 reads CATSREQGNQPQHF. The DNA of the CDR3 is TGTGCCACCAGCAGAGAACAGGGCAATCAGCCCCAGCATTTT.

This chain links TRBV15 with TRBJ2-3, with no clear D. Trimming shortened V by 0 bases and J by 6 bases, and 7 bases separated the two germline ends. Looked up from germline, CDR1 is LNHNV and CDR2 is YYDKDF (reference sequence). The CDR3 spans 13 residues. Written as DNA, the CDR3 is TGTGCCACCAGCAGAGATCTAAGCGATACGCAGTATTTT. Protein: CATSRDLSDTQYF.

The CDR3 reads CASSVTGQQGNEQFF. For the CDR3, the DNA is TGTGCCAGCAGCGTTACTGGACAGCAAGGCAATGAGCAGTTCTTC. J is TRBJ2-1 and V is TRBV9; weak D call: TRBD1 (6 bases). Trimming took 2 bases from V and 6 from J, leaving 15 bases between them. The CDR3 totals 15 residues. Germline V gene data show CDR1 as SGDLS and CDR2 as YYNGEE.

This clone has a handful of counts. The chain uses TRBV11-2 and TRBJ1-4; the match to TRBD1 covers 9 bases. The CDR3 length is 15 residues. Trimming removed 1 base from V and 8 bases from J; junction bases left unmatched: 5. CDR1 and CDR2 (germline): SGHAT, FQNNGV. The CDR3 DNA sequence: TGTGCCAGCAGCTTAGGGGACAGGGACAGGGAAAAACTGTTTTTT. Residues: CASSLGDRDREKLFF.

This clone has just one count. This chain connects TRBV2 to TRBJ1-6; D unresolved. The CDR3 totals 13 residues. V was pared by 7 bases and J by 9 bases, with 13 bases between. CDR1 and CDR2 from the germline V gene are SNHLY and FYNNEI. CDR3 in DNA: TGTGCCAGCAAGAATTTCGAGGGTTCACCCCTCCACTTT. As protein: CASKNFEGSPLHF.

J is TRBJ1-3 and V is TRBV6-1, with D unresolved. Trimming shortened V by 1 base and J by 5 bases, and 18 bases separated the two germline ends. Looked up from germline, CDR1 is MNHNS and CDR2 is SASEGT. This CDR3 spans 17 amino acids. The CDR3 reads CASSEGRRAGIRNTIYF. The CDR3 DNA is TGTGCCAGCAGTGAAGGCCGGCGGGCAGGCATAAGAAACACCATATATTTT.

CDR3 sequence reads: CASSYLGELFF. The CDR3 DNA is TGTGCCAGCAGTTACCTCGGGGAGCTGTTTTTT. The V call is TRBV6-5, the J call TRBJ2-2; D call uncertain. The germline CDR1 and CDR2 sequences are MNHEY and SVGAGI. V dropped 2 bases and J dropped 7 bases, with 2 bases sitting between them. This CDR3 is 11 amino acids long.